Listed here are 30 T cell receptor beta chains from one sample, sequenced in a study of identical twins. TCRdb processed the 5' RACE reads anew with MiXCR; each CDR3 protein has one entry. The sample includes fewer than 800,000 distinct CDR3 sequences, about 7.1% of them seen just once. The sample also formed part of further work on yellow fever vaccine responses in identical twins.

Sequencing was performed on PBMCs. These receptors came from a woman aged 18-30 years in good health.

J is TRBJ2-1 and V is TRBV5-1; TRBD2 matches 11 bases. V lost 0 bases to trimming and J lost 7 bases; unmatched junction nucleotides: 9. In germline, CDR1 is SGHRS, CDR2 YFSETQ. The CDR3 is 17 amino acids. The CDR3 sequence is CASSLVQIAGGQNEQFF. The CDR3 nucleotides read TGCGCCAGCAGCTTGGTACAGATAGCGGGAGGGCAAAATGAGCAGTTCTTC.

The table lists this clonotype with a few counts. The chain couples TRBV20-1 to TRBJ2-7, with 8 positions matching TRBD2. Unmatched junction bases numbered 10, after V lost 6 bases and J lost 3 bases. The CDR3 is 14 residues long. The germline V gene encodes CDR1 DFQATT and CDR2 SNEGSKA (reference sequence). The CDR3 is CSASTGGGGYEQYV. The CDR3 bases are TGCAGTGCGAGCACGGGGGGGGGCGGCTACGAGCAGTACGTC.

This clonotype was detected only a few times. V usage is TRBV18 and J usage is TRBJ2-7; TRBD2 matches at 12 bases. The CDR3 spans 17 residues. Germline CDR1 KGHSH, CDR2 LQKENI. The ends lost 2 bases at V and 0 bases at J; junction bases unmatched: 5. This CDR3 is CASSPITTSGSSYEQYF. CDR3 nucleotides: TGTGCCAGCTCACCAATCACGACTAGCGGGAGCTCCTACGAGCAGTACTTC. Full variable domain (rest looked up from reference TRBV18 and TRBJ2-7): NAGVMQNPRHLVRRRGQEARLRCSPMKGHSHVYWYRQLPEEGLKFMVYLQKENIIDESGMPKERFSAEFPKEGPSILRIQQVVRGDSAAYFCASSPITTSGSSYEQYFGPGTRLTVT.

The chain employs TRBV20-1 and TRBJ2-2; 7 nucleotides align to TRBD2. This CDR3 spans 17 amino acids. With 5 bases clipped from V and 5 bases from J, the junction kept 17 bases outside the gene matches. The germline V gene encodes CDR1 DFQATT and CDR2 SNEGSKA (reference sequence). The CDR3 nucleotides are TGCAGTGCTCGGAAAGGGACGTCGGGAGCGGGGACCGGGGAGCTGTTTTTT. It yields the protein CSARKGTSGAGTGELFF.

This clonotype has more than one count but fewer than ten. In DNA form, the CDR3 reads TGCGCCAGCAGCCGGGGACTAGCGGGTACTAGCTCCTACAATGAGCAGTTCTTC. The encoded protein is CASSRGLAGTSSYNEQFF. J is TRBJ2-1 and V is TRBV4-1; 12 positions agree with TRBD2. Trimming removed 4 bases from V and 0 bases from J; junction bases left unmatched: 7. The CDR3 is 18 amino acids. Germline CDR1 is MGHRA and CDR2 is YSYEKL.

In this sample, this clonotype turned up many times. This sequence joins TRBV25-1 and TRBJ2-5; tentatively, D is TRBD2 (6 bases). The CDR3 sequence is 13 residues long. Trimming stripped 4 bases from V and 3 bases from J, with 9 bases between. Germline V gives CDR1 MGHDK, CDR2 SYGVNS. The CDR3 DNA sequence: TGTGCCAGCAGTGTGGGGGGAAAAGAGACCCAGTACTTC. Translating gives CASSVGGKETQYF. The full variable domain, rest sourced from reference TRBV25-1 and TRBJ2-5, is EADIYQTPRYLVIGTGKKITLECSQTMGHDKMYWYQQDPGMELHLIHYSYGVNSTEKGDLSSESTVSRIRTEHFPLTLESARPSHTSQYLCASSVGGKETQYFGPGTRLLVL.

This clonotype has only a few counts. This CDR3 reads CASRPTSGVNTGELFF. The CDR3 nucleotides read TGTGCCAGCAGACCTACTAGCGGGGTGAACACCGGGGAGCTGTTTTTT. This chain uses TRBV6-1 with TRBJ2-2; the match to TRBD2 covers 10 bases. Trimming cost V 6 bases and J 1 base; bases outside gene matches: 5. CDR1 and CDR2 (germline): MNHNS, SASEGT. The CDR3 runs 16 residues.

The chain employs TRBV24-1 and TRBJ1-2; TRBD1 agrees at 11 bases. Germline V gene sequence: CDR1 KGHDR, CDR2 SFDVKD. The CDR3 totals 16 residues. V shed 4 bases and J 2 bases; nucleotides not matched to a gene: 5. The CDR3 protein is CATSELGTGGNYGYTF. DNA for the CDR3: TGTGCCACCAGTGAACTAGGGACAGGGGGAAACTATGGCTACACCTTC.

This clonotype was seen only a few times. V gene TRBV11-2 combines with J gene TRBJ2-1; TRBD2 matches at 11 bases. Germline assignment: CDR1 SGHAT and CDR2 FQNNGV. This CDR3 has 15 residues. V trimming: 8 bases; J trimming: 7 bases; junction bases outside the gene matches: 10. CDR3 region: CASARGTSGANEQFF. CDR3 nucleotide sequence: TGTGCCAGCGCCCGCGGGACTAGCGGAGCGAATGAGCAGTTCTTC.

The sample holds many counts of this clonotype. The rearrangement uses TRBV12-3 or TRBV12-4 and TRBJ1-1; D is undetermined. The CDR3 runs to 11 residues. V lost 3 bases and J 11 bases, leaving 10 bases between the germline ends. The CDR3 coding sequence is TGTGCCAGCAGTTTTAGCGTGCTGGCTTTCTTT. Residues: CASSFSVLAFF.

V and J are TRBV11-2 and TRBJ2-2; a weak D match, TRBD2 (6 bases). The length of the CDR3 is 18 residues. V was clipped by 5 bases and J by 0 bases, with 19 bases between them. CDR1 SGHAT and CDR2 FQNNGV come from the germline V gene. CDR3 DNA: TGTGCCAGCAGCCCCAGTAGGTCTAGCGTTGCGAACACCGGGGAGCTGTTTTTT. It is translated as CASSPSRSSVANTGELFF.

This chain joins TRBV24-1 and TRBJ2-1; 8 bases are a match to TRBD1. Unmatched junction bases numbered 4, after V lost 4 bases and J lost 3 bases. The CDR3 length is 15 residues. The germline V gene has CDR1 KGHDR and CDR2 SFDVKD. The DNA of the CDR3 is TGTGCCACCAGTGACGGGACAGGACGCTACAATGAGCAGTTCTTC. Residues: CATSDGTGRYNEQFF.

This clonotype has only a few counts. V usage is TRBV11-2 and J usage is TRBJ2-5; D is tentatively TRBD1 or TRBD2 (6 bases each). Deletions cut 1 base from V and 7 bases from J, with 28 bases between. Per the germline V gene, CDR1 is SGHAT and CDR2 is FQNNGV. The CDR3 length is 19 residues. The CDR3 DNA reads TGTGCCAGCAGCTTAGTTGGCGGGGCGACAGGCATAGGTTCAGCGACCCAGTACTTC. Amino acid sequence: CASSLVGGATGIGSATQYF.

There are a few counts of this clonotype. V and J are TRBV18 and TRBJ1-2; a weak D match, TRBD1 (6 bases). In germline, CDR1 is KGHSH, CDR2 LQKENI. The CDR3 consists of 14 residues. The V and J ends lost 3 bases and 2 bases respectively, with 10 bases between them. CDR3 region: CASSPVGQNYGYTF. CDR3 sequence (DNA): TGTGCCAGCTCACCGGTGGGACAAAACTATGGCTACACCTTC.

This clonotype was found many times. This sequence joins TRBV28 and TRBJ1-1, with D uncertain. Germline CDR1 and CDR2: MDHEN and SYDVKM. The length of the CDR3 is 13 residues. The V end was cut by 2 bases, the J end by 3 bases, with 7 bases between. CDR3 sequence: CASSLLGDTEAFF. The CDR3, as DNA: TGTGCCAGCAGTTTACTTGGTGACACTGAAGCTTTCTTT.

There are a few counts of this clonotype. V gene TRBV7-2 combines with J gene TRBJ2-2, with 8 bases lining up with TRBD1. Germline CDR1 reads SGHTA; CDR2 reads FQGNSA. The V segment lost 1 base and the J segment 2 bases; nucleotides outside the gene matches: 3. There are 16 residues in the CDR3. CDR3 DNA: TGTGCCAGCAGCTTAGTACAGGGGGTCAACACCGGGGAGCTGTTTTTT. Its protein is CASSLVQGVNTGELFF. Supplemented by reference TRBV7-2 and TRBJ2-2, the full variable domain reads GAGVSQSPSNKVTEKGKDVELRCDPISGHTALYWYRQSLGQGLEFLIYFQGNSAPDKSGLPSDRFSAERTGGSVSTLTIQRTQQEDSAVYLCASSLVQGVNTGELFFGEGSRLTVL.

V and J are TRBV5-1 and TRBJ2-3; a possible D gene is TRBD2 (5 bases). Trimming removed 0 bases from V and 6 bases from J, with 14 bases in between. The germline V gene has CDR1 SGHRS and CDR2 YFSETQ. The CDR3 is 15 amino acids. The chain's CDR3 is CASSLGPRREDTQYF. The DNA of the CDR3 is TGCGCCAGCAGCTTGGGTCCGAGAAGGGAGGATACGCAGTATTTT.

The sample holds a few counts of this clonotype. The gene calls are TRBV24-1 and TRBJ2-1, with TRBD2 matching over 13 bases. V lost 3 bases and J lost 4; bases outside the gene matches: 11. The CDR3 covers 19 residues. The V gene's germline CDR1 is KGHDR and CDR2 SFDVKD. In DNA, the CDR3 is TGTGCCACCAGTGATACCCGGACTAGCGGGAGAGGGGGGTACAATGAGCAGTTCTTC. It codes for CATSDTRTSGRGGYNEQFF.

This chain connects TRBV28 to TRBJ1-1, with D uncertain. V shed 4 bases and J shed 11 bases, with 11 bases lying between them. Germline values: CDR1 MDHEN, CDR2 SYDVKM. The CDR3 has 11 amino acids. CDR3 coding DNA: TGTGCCAGCAGTTGGAAATACAGTGCTTTCTTT. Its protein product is CASSWKYSAFF.

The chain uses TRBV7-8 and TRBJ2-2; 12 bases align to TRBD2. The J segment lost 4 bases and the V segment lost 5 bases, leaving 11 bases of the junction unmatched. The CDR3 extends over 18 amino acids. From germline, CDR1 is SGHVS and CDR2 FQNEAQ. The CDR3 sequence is CASSKGPPLAGGTGELFF. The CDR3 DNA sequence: TGTGCCAGCAGCAAAGGACCCCCACTAGCGGGAGGCACCGGGGAGCTGTTTTTT.

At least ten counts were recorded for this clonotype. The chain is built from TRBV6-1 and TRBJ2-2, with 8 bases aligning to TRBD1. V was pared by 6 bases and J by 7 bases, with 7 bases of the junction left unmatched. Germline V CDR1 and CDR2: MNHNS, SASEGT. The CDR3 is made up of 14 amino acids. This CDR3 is CASRRQGLVGELFF. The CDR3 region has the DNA TGTGCCAGCAGAAGACAGGGGTTGGTCGGGGAGCTGTTTTTT.

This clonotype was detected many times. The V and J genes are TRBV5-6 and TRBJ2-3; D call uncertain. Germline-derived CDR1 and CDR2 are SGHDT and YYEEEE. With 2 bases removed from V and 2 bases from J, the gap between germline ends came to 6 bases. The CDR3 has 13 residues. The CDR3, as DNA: TGTGCCAGCAGCTTTCCAGACACAGATACGCAGTATTTT. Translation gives CASSFPDTDTQYF.

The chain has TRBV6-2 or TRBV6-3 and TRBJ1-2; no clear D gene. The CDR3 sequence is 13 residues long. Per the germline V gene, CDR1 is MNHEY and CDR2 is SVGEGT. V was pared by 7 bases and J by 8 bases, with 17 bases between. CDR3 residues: CASTLHPTNGYTF. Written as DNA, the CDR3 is TGTGCCAGCACCTTACACCCTACCAACGGCTACACCTTC.

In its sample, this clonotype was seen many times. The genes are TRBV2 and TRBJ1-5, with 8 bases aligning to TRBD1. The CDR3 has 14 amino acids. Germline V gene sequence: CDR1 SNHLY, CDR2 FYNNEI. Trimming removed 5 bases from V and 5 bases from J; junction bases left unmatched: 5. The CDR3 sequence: CASSWTGLDQPQHF. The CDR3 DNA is TGTGCCAGCAGTTGGACAGGGCTGGATCAGCCCCAGCATTTT.

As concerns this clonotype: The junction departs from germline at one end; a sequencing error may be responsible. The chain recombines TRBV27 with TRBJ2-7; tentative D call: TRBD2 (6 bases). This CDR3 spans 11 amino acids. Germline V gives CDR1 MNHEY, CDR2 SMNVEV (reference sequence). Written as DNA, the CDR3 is TGTGCCAGCAGTAATTCGGGGGTTGAGAACTTC. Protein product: CASSNSGVENF.

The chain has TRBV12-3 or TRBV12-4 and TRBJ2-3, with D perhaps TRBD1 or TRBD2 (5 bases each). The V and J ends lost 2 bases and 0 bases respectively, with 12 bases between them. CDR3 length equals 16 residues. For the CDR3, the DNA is TGTGCCAGCAGTTTACGGGTGGGGGTTAGCACAGATACGCAGTATTTT. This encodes CASSLRVGVSTDTQYF.

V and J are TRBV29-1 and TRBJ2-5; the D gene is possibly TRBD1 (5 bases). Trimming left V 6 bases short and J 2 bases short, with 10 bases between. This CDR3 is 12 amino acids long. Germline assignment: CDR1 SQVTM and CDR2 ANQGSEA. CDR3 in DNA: TGCAGCGTGGACGCAGGGCAAGAGACCCAGTACTTC. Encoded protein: CSVDAGQETQYF. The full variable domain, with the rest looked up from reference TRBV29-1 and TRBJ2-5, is SAVISQKPSRDICQRGTSLTIQCQVDSQVTMMFWYRQQPGQSLTLIATANQGSEATYESGFVIDKFPISRPNLTFSTLTVSNMSPEDSSIYLCSVDAGQETQYFGPGTRLLVL.

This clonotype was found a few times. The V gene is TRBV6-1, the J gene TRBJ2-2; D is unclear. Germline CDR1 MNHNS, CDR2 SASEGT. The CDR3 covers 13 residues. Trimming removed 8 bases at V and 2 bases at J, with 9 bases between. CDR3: CASGVENTGELFF. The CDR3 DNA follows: TGTGCCAGCGGAGTAGAAAACACCGGGGAGCTGTTTTTT.

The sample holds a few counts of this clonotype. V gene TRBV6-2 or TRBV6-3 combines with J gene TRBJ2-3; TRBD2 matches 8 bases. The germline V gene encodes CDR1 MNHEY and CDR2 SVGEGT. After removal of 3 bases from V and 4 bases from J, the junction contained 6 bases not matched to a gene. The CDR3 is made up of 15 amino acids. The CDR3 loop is CASSYGAGVPDTQYF. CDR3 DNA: TGTGCCAGCAGTTATGGAGCGGGGGTCCCAGATACGCAGTATTTT.

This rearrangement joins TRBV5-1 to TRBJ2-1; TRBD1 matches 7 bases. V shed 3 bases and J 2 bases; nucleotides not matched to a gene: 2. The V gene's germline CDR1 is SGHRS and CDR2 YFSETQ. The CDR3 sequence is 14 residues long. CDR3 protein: CASSWGQTYNEQFF. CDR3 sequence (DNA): TGCGCCAGCAGCTGGGGACAGACCTACAATGAGCAGTTCTTC.